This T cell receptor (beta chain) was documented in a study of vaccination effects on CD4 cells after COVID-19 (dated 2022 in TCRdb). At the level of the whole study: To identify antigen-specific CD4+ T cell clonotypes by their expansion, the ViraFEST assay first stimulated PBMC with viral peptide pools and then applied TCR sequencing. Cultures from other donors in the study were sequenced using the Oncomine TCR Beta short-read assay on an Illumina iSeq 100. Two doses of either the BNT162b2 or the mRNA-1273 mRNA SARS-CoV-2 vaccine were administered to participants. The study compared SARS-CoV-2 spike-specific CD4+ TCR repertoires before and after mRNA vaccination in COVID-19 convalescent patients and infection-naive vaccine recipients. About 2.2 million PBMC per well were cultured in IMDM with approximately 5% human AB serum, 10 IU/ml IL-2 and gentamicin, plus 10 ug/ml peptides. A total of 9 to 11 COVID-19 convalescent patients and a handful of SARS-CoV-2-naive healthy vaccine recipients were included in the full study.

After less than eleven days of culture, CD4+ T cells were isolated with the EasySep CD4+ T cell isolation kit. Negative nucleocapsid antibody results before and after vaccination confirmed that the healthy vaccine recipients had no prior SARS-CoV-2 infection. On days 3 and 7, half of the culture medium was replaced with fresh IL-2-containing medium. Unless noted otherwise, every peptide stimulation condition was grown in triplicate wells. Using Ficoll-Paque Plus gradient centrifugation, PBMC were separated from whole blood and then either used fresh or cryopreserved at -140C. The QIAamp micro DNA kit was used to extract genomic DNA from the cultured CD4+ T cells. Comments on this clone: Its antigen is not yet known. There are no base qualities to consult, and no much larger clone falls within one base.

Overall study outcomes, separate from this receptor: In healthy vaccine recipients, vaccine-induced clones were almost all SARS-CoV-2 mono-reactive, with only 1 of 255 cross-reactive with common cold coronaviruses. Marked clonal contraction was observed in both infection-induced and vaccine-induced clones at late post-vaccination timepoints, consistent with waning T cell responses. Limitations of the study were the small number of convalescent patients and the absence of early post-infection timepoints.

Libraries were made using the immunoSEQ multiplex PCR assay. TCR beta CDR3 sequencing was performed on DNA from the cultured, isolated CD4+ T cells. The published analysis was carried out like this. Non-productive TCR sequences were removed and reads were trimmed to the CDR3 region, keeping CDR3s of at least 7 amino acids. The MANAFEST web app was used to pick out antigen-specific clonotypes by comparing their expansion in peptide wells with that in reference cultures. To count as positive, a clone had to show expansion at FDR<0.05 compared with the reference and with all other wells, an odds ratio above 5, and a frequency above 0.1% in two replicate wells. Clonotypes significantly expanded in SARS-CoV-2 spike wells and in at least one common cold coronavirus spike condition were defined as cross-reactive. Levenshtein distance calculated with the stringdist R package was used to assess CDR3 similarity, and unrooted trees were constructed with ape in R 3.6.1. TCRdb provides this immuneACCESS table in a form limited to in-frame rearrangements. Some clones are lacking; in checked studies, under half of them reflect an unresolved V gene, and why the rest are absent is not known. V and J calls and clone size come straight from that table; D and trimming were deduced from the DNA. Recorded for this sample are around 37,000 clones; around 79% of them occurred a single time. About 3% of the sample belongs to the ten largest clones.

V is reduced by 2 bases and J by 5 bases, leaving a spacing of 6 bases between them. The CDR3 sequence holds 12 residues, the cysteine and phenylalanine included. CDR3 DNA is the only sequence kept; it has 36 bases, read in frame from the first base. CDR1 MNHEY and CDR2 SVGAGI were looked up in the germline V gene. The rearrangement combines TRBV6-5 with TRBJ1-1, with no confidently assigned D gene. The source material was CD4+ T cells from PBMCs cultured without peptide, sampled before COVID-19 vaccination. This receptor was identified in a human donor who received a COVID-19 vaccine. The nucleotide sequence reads TGTGCCAGCAGTTACGTCGGGACTGAAGCTTTCTTT. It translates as CASSYVGTEAFF.